This TCR beta chain was observed in a study of OX40 agonist ivuxolimab in advanced cancers. Study conclusions and caveats: Among T cells, CD8+ cells averaged more expanded clones than CD4+ cells.

In regard to this clone: What it recognizes is unknown.

Repertoires were generated with immunoSEQ multiplex PCR, while TCRdb's copy carries only in-frame clones and drops some. The table shows 20,000 to 25,000 clones, with more than 65% occurring only once. This CDR3 is 16 amino acids long. CDR1 and CDR2 from the germline V gene are MNHNY and SVGAGI (reference sequence). The V and J ends lost 2 bases and 5 bases respectively, with 13 bases between them. The rearrangement uses TRBV6-6 and TRBJ1-6; no definite D call. The input for sequencing was CD4+ or CD8+ T cells sorted from blood, taken in a trial of the OX40 agonist ivuxolimab. The receptor was derived from an adult with an advanced solid tumor such as melanoma, head and neck, liver or kidney cancer. The CDR3 region is CASSYSRQVHNSPLHF. In DNA form, the CDR3 reads TGTGCCAGCAGTTACAGCCGCCAGGTTCATAATTCACCCCTCCACTTT.